The T cell receptor (beta chain) under discussion was sequenced for a study of blood T cells in healthy people across ages. Across the whole study: Per two T cells, template switching captured roughly one barcoded beta molecule. General observations from the study: Getting older went along with TCR beta diversity per million T cells dropping roughly linearly. Fewer expanded clones and more diversity marked long-lived versus aged donors.

Peripheral blood from each donor was collected in a volume of roughly 9.8 milliliters. Looked up from germline, CDR1 is LNHDA and CDR2 is SQIVND (reference sequence). CDR3 length equals 15 residues. To note about this clonotype: Its antigen is not identified.

PCR was performed a second time for about 6 to 12 cycles using a sample-barcoded 5' primer and a J-beta primer mix. Each CDR3 protein is one row after TCRdb ran MiXCR on the 5' RACE reads. The profile shows around 1.1 million distinct CDR3 sequences, roughly two fifths of them singletons. The sequenced sample consisted of blood. V is TRBV19 and J is TRBJ2-5, with D perhaps TRBD1 (5 bases). TRBJ2-4 matches the DNA end more closely, so the J call is doubtful. The receptor was derived from a man younger than 35 in good health. The CDR3 sequence is CASSIDQGLGNIQYF. As DNA, the CDR3 is TGTGCCAGTAGTATAGACCAGGGATTAGGAAACATTCAGTACTTC.